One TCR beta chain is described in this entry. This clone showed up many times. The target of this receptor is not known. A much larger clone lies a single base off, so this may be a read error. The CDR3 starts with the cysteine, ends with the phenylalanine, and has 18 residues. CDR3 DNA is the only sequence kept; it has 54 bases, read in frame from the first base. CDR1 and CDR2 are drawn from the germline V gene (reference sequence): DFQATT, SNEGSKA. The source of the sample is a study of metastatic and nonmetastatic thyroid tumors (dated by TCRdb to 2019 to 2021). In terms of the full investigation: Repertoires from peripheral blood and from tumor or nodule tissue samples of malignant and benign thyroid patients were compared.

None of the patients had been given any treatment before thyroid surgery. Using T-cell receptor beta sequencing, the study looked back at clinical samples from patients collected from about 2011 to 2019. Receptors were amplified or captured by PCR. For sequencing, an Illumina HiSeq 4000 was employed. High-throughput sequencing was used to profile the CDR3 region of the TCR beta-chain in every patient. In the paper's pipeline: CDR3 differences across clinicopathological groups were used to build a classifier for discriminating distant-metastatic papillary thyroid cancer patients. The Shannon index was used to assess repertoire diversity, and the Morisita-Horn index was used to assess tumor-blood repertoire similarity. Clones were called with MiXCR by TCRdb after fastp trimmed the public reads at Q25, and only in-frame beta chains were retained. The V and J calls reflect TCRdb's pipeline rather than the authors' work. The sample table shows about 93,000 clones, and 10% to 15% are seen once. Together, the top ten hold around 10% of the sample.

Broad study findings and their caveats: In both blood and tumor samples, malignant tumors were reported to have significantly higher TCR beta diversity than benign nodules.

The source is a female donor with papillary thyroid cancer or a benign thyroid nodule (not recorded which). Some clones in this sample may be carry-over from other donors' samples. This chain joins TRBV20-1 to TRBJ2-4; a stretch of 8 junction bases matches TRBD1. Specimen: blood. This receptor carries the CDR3 CSARDVTGTGITKNIQCF. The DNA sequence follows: TGCAGTGCTAGAGACGTAACCGGGACAGGTATTACCAAAAACATTCAGTGCTTC.